A single sample gave rise to the 9 T cell receptor beta chains below, sequenced in a study of T cell responses to AZD1222 COVID-19 vaccine. TCRdb's copy holds only in-frame clones and misses some; the assay was immunoSEQ multiplex PCR. The table has under 150,000 clones, roughly 85% seen once. The specimen comprised peripheral blood, sampled 28 days after the second dose of the MenACWY control vaccine. The receptors derive from an adult who received the MenACWY meningococcal vaccine as a control.

The rearrangement uses TRBV27 and TRBJ2-3; D ambiguous. Germline CDR1 is MNHEY and CDR2 is SMNVEV (reference sequence). The length of the CDR3 is 13 residues. V was pared by 0 bases and J by 1 base, with 2 bases between. The CDR3 coding sequence is TGTGCCAGCAGTTTATCCGGCACAGATACGCAGTATTTT. Protein product: CASSLSGTDTQYF.

The sample holds one count of this clone. V gene TRBV6-5 combines with J gene TRBJ1-1, with 10 positions matching TRBD1. The V gene's germline CDR1 is MNHEY and CDR2 SVGAGI. V shed 0 bases and J 10 bases; nucleotides not matched to a gene: 11. This CDR3 has 16 residues. Here the CDR3 reads CASSYSGTGDPWGAFF. In nucleotides, the CDR3 is TGTGCCAGCAGTTACTCGGGGACAGGGGACCCCTGGGGAGCTTTCTTT.

This chain links TRBV10-3 with TRBJ2-7; 8 bases are a match to TRBD2. From germline, CDR1 is ENHRY and CDR2 SYGVKD. With V trimmed by 2 bases and J by 4 bases, 4 bases remained unmatched. CDR3 length: 14 residues. The CDR3 loop reads CAISELERGYEQYF. CDR3 in DNA: TGTGCCATCAGTGAGCTGGAGCGGGGGTACGAGCAGTACTTC.

V and J are TRBV12-5 and TRBJ2-7; a possible D gene is TRBD1 (6 bases). The CDR3 runs 16 residues. Between the trimmed V and J ends, which lost 0 bases and 2 bases, there was a span of 14 bases. Germline V gene data show CDR1 as LGHNT and CDR2 as FRNRAP. CDR3 bases: TGTGCTAGTGGTTTGGTACCAGGGCAGGGGACCTACGAGCAGTACTTC. Amino acid sequence: CASGLVPGQGTYEQYF.

The V gene is TRBV29-1, the J gene TRBJ1-2; D remains ambiguous. The CDR3 sequence is 15 residues long. CDR1 and CDR2 (germline): SQVTM, ANQGSEA. With 3 bases removed from V and 1 base from J, the gap between germline ends came to 15 bases. The CDR3 loop reads CSVDRPMDGNYGYTF. As DNA, the CDR3 is TGCAGCGTTGATCGGCCCATGGACGGTAACTATGGCTACACCTTC.

The rearrangement links TRBV4-2 to TRBJ2-3; D gene ambiguous. Germline V CDR1 and CDR2: LGHNA, YNFKEQ. The CDR3 is made up of 14 amino acids. Trimming stripped 5 bases from V and 0 bases from J, with 9 bases between. Here the CDR3 reads CASSSTRSTDTQYF. CDR3 coding DNA: TGTGCCAGCAGCTCGACCCGTAGCACAGATACGCAGTATTTT.

The gene calls are TRBV19 and TRBJ1-2, with D perhaps matching TRBD1 (5 bases). The CDR3 has 15 amino acids. V was cut by 8 bases and J by 4 bases, with 20 bases left in between. The germline CDR1 and CDR2 sequences are LNHDA and SQIVND (reference sequence). The CDR3 is CASQRGGGTLYGYTF. CDR3 in DNA: TGTGCCAGTCAGAGGGGCGGGGGGACCCTCTATGGCTACACCTTC.

V and J are TRBV2 and TRBJ1-5, with D hard to call. This CDR3 comprises 14 residues. The V end was cut by 8 bases, the J end by 5 bases, with 16 bases between. The germline V gene has CDR1 SNHLY and CDR2 FYNNEI. Written as DNA, the CDR3 is TGTGCCAGCGGCGGGAATGGCGGTGATCAGCCCCAGCATTTT. As protein: CASGGNGGDQPQHF.

This chain uses TRBV19 with TRBJ1-1; TRBD1 matches at 7 bases. The CDR3 spans 16 residues. V dropped 5 bases and J dropped 5; count of bases not matched to a gene: 14. Germline assignment: CDR1 LNHDA and CDR2 SQIVND (reference sequence). The chain's CDR3 is CASSGEGRGIRTEAFF. The CDR3 DNA is TGTGCCAGTAGTGGCGAGGGCAGGGGGATTAGGACTGAAGCTTTCTTT.